The next 18 T cell receptor beta chains were all read from a single sample in a study of T cells expressing NK-cell markers. TCRdb re-analyzed the 5' RACE reads; it lists each CDR3 protein once, without DNA. The listing contains over 150,000 distinct CDR3 sequences. The sequenced sample was blood T cells: a sorted CD56 or NKG2C T cell subset, CD4+ or CD8+ T cells, or bulk PBMC T cells (not recorded which). These receptors were collected from a man aged 18-69 years in good health.

This chain connects TRBV3-1 to TRBJ1-6; TCRdb gives TRBD1 as the D gene, but with no DNA this cannot be confirmed. The CDR3 loop spans 19 amino acids. In germline, CDR1 is LGHDT, CDR2 YNNKEL (reference sequence). The CDR3: CASSQKVVLVYDRYSPLHF.

This chain joins TRBV7-6 and TRBJ2-1; the D call of TRBD2 rests on TCRdb alone, since no DNA is present to check it. Germline V lookup: CDR1 SGHVS, CDR2 FNYEAQ. The CDR3 is 14 residues long. The CDR3 protein is CASSLASGGYEQFF.

The chain joins TRBV10-3 to TRBJ2-1. CDR1 and CDR2 from the germline V gene are ENHRY and SYGVKD. This CDR3 has 13 amino acids. The CDR3 spells CAISEPPDNEQFF.

The chain joins TRBV6-1 to TRBJ2-7; the TRBD1 assignment by TCRdb is unverifiable without DNA. Germline V CDR1 and CDR2: MNHNS, SASEGT. The CDR3 has 15 amino acids. CDR3 in amino acids: CASGVRRGTNYEQYF.

The rearrangement links TRBV23-1 to TRBJ2-7; TCRdb lists TRBD2, though no DNA is available to test this call. TRBV23-1 is given ORF status, its function remaining uncertain. The CDR3 sequence is 15 residues long. The CDR3 loop is CASILEPGGGHEQYF.

The chain uses TRBV6-1 and TRBJ2-1. This CDR3 comprises 12 residues. From germline, CDR1 is MNHNS and CDR2 SASEGT. The CDR3 here is CASRFDHNEQFF.

This sequence joins TRBV6-5 and TRBJ2-1. The CDR3 is made up of 13 amino acids. CDR1 and CDR2 (germline): MNHEY, SVGAGI. CDR3 sequence: CASSYSSGNEQFF.

V is TRBV19 and J is TRBJ2-7. The CDR3 is 13 amino acids. CDR1 is LNHDA, CDR2 SQIVND, per germline (reference sequence). CDR3 sequence reads: CASNVSIYYEQYF.

V usage is TRBV9 and J usage is TRBJ1-1. CDR3 length: 14 amino acids. Germline values: CDR1 SGDLS, CDR2 YYNGEE. The CDR3 protein is CASSVGSRGGEAFF.

The rearrangement links TRBV6-2 or TRBV6-3 to TRBJ1-2. Germline lookup yields CDR1 MNHEY and CDR2 SVGEGT. This CDR3 has 13 amino acids. The CDR3 here is CASSFARLGGYTF.

The chain carries TRBV15 and TRBJ1-2; TCRdb gives TRBD1 as the D gene, but with no DNA this cannot be confirmed. This CDR3 is 16 amino acids long. CDR1 and CDR2 from the germline V gene are LNHNV and YYDKDF (reference sequence). The chain's CDR3 is CATSRDGRTGTGGYTF. The complete variable domain, with remaining parts taken from reference TRBV15 and TRBJ1-2, reads DAMVIQNPRYQVTQFGKPVTLSCSQTLNHNVMYWYQQKSSQAPKLLFHYYDKDFNNEADTPDNFQSRRPNTSFCFLDIRSPGLGDTAMYLCATSRDGRTGTGGYTFGSGTRLTVV.

The V gene is TRBV19, the J gene TRBJ2-1; the D call of TRBD2 rests on TCRdb alone, since no DNA is present to check it. Germline V CDR1 and CDR2: LNHDA, SQIVND (reference sequence). The CDR3 is 17 amino acids. This chain's CDR3 is CASSMSLAGGLYNEQFF.

This chain joins TRBV28 and TRBJ1-4; TCRdb names TRBD1, which stays unverified in the absence of DNA. The CDR3 is 11 residues long. From germline, CDR1 is MDHEN and CDR2 SYDVKM. The CDR3 here is CAISGDEKLFF.

The genes are TRBV20-1 and TRBJ1-3. The CDR3 sequence is 17 residues long. Looked up from germline, CDR1 is DFQATT and CDR2 is SNEGSKA (reference sequence). CDR3 loop: CSARDSFSVPAGNTIYF.

V and J are TRBV20-1 and TRBJ2-7; absent DNA, TCRdb's TRBD2 call cannot be checked. The CDR3 runs to 16 residues. The germline V gene has CDR1 DFQATT and CDR2 SNEGSKA (reference sequence). The CDR3: CSAYNAEAWTNYEQYF.

This chain uses TRBV7-9 with TRBJ2-3. CDR1 and CDR2 (germline): SEHNR, FQNEAQ (reference sequence). This CDR3 comprises 14 residues. The CDR3 loop is CATQTVWSTDTQYF.

The chain recombines TRBV7-8 with TRBJ2-1. CDR1 and CDR2 (germline): SGHVS, FQNEAQ. There are 14 residues in the CDR3. The CDR3 here is CASSLSQSYNEQFF.

The J gene is TRBJ2-2, the V gene TRBV9; TCRdb selects TRBD2, and the lack of DNA leaves this call unchecked. Germline assignment: CDR1 SGDLS and CDR2 YYNGEE. CDR3 length: 17 amino acids. This chain's CDR3 is CASSVVLAGLNTGELFF.